The 25 T cell receptor beta chains reported below all come from one sample, sequenced in a study of T cell responses to AZD1222 COVID-19 vaccine. Measured with immunoSEQ multiplex PCR; TCRdb has only the in-frame clones, and not every one. The sample lists under 200,000 clones, over 80% seen once, with approximately 1.3% in the top ten. The sequencing used peripheral blood, collected on day 0 of AZD1222 vaccination. Receptor source: an adult in good health.

The chain employs TRBV10-3 and TRBJ1-1; weak D call: TRBD1 (5 bases). V lost 5 bases and J 4 bases, leaving 14 bases between the germline ends. CDR1 ENHRY and CDR2 SYGVKD come from the germline V gene. The CDR3 is 14 residues long. The CDR3 DNA sequence: TGTGCCATCAGTTTACAGGAAAGGGGCACTGAAGCTTTCTTT. This codes for CAISLQERGTEAFF.

This clone was counted a single time. V usage is TRBV4-1 and J usage is TRBJ2-7; 14 nucleotides line up with TRBD2. V lost 1 base to trimming and J lost 0 bases; unmatched junction nucleotides: 5. Germline V gene data show CDR1 as MGHRA and CDR2 as YSYEKL. The CDR3 consists of 18 residues. The chain's CDR3 is CASSQGRTSGGPSYEQYF. The CDR3 nucleotides read TGCGCCAGCAGCCAAGGAAGGACTAGCGGGGGGCCCTCCTACGAGCAGTACTTC.

The chain carries TRBV7-3 and TRBJ2-7; D not certain. Germline values: CDR1 SGHTA, CDR2 FQGTGA. V was clipped by 0 bases and J by 6 bases, with 3 bases between them. This CDR3 has 11 amino acids. The CDR3 bases are TGTGCCAGCAGCTTAACTCGCGAGCAGTACTTC. Translated, it gives CASSLTREQYF.

This chain joins TRBV19 and TRBJ2-7, with D possibly being TRBD2 (6 bases). Trimming left V 7 bases short and J 3 bases short, with 10 bases between. Per the germline V gene, CDR1 is LNHDA and CDR2 is SQIVND (reference sequence). The CDR3 length is 12 residues. This chain's CDR3 is CASMGGDYEQYF. Written as DNA, the CDR3 is TGTGCCAGTATGGGGGGTGACTACGAGCAGTACTTC.

The DNA for the CDR3 is TGTGCCACCAGTGAGGGACTCGAGAACACCGGGGAGCTGTTTTTT. Translation: CATSEGLENTGELFF. V usage is TRBV24-1 and J usage is TRBJ2-2; maybe TRBD2 (6 bases). Germline V gene sequence: CDR1 KGHDR, CDR2 SFDVKD. The CDR3 loop spans 15 amino acids. Trimming removed 4 bases at V and 1 base at J, with 9 bases between.

V is TRBV6-5 and J is TRBJ1-4; perhaps TRBD1 as D (5 bases). V was trimmed by 4 bases and J by 5 bases, leaving 14 bases between them. Per germline, CDR1 MNHEY and CDR2 SVGAGI. The CDR3 has 15 amino acids. CDR3 sequence (DNA): TGTGCCAGCAGTTTTCAGGGTTTAAGGAATGAAAAACTGTTTTTT. Amino acids: CASSFQGLRNEKLFF.

V and J are TRBV27 and TRBJ1-2, with 7 bases identical to TRBD1. This CDR3 region has 13 residues. The germline gives CDR1 MNHEY, CDR2 SMNVEV (reference sequence). J gave up 3 bases and V 6 bases, and 4 bases lay outside the gene matches. CDR3 loop: CASRGTGDYGYTF. As DNA, the CDR3 is TGTGCCAGCAGGGGTACAGGGGACTATGGCTACACCTTC.

Points on this clone: Other DNA sequences from this sample encode an identical CDR3 as well. This rearrangement joins TRBV5-4 to TRBJ1-1; no definite D call. V lost 0 bases, J lost 1 base, and 4 bases lay in between. From germline, CDR1 is SGHNT and CDR2 YYREEE (reference sequence). The CDR3 is made up of 13 amino acids. The CDR3 spells CASSLDRNTEAFF. The CDR3 DNA follows: TGTGCCAGCAGCTTGGACAGGAACACTGAAGCTTTCTTT.

This chain uses TRBV9 with TRBJ1-2, with TRBD1 matching 8 bases. This CDR3 has 15 amino acids. The germline gives CDR1 SGDLS, CDR2 YYNGEE. The ends lost 3 bases at V and 2 bases at J; junction bases unmatched: 6. The CDR3: CASSAEGQGNYGYTF. The CDR3 DNA reads TGTGCCAGCAGCGCGGAAGGACAGGGAAACTATGGCTACACCTTC.

The chain employs TRBV20-1 and TRBJ1-1; D remains ambiguous. The CDR3 covers 11 residues. Germline loops: CDR1 DFQATT, CDR2 SNEGSKA (reference sequence). Trimming shortened V by 3 bases and J by 8 bases, and 10 bases separated the two germline ends. The CDR3 sequence: CSASYGLEAFF. The CDR3 DNA reads as TGCAGTGCTAGTTATGGCCTAGAAGCTTTCTTT.

This sequence joins TRBV6-5 and TRBJ2-5; possibly TRBD2 for D (6 bases). Germline V gene data show CDR1 as MNHEY and CDR2 as SVGAGI. The CDR3 is 15 amino acids. Trimming left V 6 bases short and J 5 bases short, with 19 bases between. The CDR3 nucleotides read TGTGCCAGCAGGCCGGGCGGGGTCCTTAGGGAGACCCAGTACTTC. Its protein product is CASRPGGVLRETQYF.

This chain joins TRBV10-3 and TRBJ1-2, with D tentatively TRBD1 (6 bases). This CDR3 has 15 residues. The germline CDR1 and CDR2 sequences are ENHRY and SYGVKD. Trimming stripped 3 bases from V and 5 bases from J, with 16 bases between. The CDR3 bases are TGTGCCATCAGTGAACTAACAGGGATTCGGTATGGCTACACCTTC. Its translation is CAISELTGIRYGYTF.

The chain links TRBV6-5 to TRBJ2-7; D might be TRBD1 (6 bases). The CDR3 extends over 13 amino acids. Germline lookup yields CDR1 MNHEY and CDR2 SVGAGI. V shed 4 bases and J shed 3 bases, with 10 bases lying between them. The CDR3 region is CASSFQGNYEQYF. The CDR3 nucleotides are TGTGCCAGCAGTTTTCAGGGGAACTACGAGCAGTACTTC.

V and J are TRBV7-9 and TRBJ2-2; no definite D call. Germline CDR1 and CDR2: SEHNR and FQNEAQ (reference sequence). The V and J ends lost 3 bases and 6 bases respectively, with 2 bases between them. This CDR3 contains 11 residues. The CDR3 loop reads CASSFPGELFF. In DNA, the CDR3 is TGTGCCAGCAGCTTCCCCGGGGAGCTGTTTTTT.

The rearrangement links TRBV11-2 to TRBJ1-1; D is unclear. This CDR3 contains 13 residues. Germline values: CDR1 SGHAT, CDR2 FQNNGV. The V gene lost 2 bases and the J gene lost 1 base, with 5 bases spanning the gap. The CDR3 is CASSLTRNTEAFF. CDR3 bases: TGTGCCAGCAGCTTAACCAGGAACACTGAAGCTTTCTTT.

The V gene is TRBV10-3, the J gene TRBJ1-1; 7 bases line up with TRBD1. The V gene's germline CDR1 is ENHRY and CDR2 SYGVKD. The trim removed 6 bases at V and 5 bases at J, leaving 9 bases unmatched. This CDR3 is built from 14 residues. CDR3 amino acids: CAIRGTAPGTEAFF. The CDR3 DNA sequence: TGTGCCATCAGGGGGACAGCCCCGGGAACTGAAGCTTTCTTT.

This chain joins TRBV18 and TRBJ1-2; possibly TRBD1 for D (6 bases). Trimming removed 2 bases from V and 1 base from J, with 8 bases in between. Germline V CDR1 and CDR2: KGHSH, LQKENI. The CDR3 runs to 14 residues. For the CDR3, the DNA is TGTGCCAGCTCACCATTGGACAGTAACTATGGCTACACCTTC. Protein: CASSPLDSNYGYTF.

The gene calls are TRBV7-3 and TRBJ2-2; D gene unclear. CDR1 SGHTA and CDR2 FQGTGA come from the germline V gene. V was clipped by 4 bases and J by 5 bases, with 8 bases between them. The CDR3 contains 13 residues. In DNA form, the CDR3 reads TGTGCCAGCAGCTCGGGCGATACCGGGGAGCTGTTTTTT. Its translation is CASSSGDTGELFF.

This rearrangement joins TRBV7-2 to TRBJ1-1, with D perhaps TRBD1 (5 bases). Germline CDR1 reads SGHTA; CDR2 reads FQGNSA. The CDR3 totals 14 residues. V lost 1 base and J lost 8, with 14 bases in between. Written as DNA, the CDR3 is TGTGCCAGCAGCTTAGGAGCCGGGGCGCCAGAAGCTTTCTTT. Protein product: CASSLGAGAPEAFF.

The chain couples TRBV12-3 or TRBV12-4 to TRBJ1-1; D not certain. This CDR3 is built from 12 residues. V lost 8 bases and J lost 0, with 7 bases in between. CDR3 bases: TGTGCCAGCGGTACTATGAACACTGAAGCTTTCTTT. It specifies CASGTMNTEAFF.

The rearrangement uses TRBV5-1 and TRBJ1-4; D may be TRBD1 (5 bases). Germline V lookup: CDR1 SGHRS, CDR2 YFSETQ. The CDR3 spans 14 residues. V was clipped by 5 bases and J by 5 bases, with 13 bases between them. Written as DNA, the CDR3 is TGCGCCAGCAGGGCCGGGGCGCTGAATGAAAAACTGTTTTTT. It codes for CASRAGALNEKLFF.

The rearrangement uses TRBV3-1 (or the pseudogene TRBV3-2) and TRBJ1-1; D gene ambiguous. CDR1 is LGHDT and CDR2 is YNNKEL in the germline V gene (reference sequence). Trimming shortened V by 10 bases and J by 6 bases, and 15 bases separated the two germline ends. The CDR3 consists of 12 residues. This CDR3 is CATSGGGSEAFF. The CDR3 DNA reads TGTGCCACCTCAGGAGGAGGGTCTGAAGCTTTCTTT.

This rearrangement joins TRBV19 to TRBJ1-6; the match to TRBD1 covers 7 bases. The CDR3 has 14 residues. The trim removed 7 bases at V and 8 bases at J, leaving 8 bases unmatched. Germline CDR1 and CDR2: LNHDA and SQIVND (reference sequence). The CDR3 DNA reads TGTGCCAGTAATGAGGGACAGTTATATTCACCCCTCCACTTT. Its translation: CASNEGQLYSPLHF.

This clone showed up just once. The chain joins TRBV7-3 to TRBJ2-7; D not certain. Germline assignment: CDR1 SGHTA and CDR2 FQGTGA. Trimming removed 3 bases from V and 7 bases from J, with 16 bases in between. CDR3 size: 14 residues. Here the CDR3 DNA reads TGTGCCAGCAGCTTGTACTTATCCCCGGTTGAGCAGTACTTC. Residues: CASSLYLSPVEQYF.

The chain is built from TRBV3-1 (or the pseudogene TRBV3-2) and TRBJ1-1; D might be TRBD1 (5 bases). The CDR3 has 14 amino acids. From germline, CDR1 is LGHDT and CDR2 YNNKEL (reference sequence). The V end was cut by 5 bases, the J end by 1 base, with 11 bases between. CDR3: CASSGDRRNTEAFF. Here the CDR3 DNA reads TGTGCCAGCAGCGGGGACCGGAGGAACACTGAAGCTTTCTTT.